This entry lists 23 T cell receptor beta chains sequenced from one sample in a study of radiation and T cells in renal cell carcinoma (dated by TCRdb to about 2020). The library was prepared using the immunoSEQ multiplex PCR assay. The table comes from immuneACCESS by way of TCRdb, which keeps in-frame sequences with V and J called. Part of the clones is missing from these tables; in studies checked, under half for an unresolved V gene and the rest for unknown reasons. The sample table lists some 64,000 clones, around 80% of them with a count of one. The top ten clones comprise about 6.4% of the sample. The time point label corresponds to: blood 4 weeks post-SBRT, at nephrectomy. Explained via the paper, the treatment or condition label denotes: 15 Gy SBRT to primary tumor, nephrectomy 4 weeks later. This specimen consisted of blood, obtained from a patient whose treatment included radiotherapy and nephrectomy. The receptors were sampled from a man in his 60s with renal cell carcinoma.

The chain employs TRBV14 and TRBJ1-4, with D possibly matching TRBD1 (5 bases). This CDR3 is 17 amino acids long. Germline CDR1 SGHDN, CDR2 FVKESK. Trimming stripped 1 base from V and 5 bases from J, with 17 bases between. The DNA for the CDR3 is TGTGCCAGCAGCCAAGTCCCGGTAGGGACTTCGAATGAAAAACTGTTTTTT. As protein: CASSQVPVGTSNEKLFF.

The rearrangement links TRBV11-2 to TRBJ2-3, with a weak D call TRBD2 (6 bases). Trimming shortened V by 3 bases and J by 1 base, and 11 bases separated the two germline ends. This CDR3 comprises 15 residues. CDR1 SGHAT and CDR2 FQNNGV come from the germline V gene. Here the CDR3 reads CASSFSPGGTDTQYF. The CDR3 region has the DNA TGTGCCAGCAGCTTTTCCCCGGGAGGCACAGATACGCAGTATTTT.

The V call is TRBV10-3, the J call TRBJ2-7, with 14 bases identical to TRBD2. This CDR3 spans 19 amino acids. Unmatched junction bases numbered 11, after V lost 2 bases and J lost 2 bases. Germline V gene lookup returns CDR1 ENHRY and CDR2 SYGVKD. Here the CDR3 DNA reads TGTGCCATCAGTGAGGGTCGGACTAGCGGGGGGCCAGTAGCCTACGAGCAGTACTTC. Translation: CAISEGRTSGGPVAYEQYF.

CDR3 bases: TGTGCCAGCGGGGCTTCGAACACTGAAGCTTTCTTT. Translation: CASGASNTEAFF. The chain uses TRBV5-5 and TRBJ1-1; maybe TRBD1 (5 bases). This CDR3 is built from 12 residues. Germline V gene sequence: CDR1 SGHKS, CDR2 YYEKEE (reference sequence). V gave up 7 bases and J gave up 1 base, with 8 bases separating them.

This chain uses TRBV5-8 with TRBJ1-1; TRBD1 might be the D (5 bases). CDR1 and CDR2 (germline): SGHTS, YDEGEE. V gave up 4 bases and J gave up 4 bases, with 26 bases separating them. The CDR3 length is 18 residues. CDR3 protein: CASSSLGGLNYRVTEAFF. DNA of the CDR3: TGTGCCAGCAGCAGCTTGGGGGGATTGAACTATCGTGTCACTGAAGCTTTCTTT.

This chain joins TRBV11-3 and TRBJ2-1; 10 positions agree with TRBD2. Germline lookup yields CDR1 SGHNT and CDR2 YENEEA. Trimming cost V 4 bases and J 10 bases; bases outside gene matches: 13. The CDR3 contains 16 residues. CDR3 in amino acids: CASSSPLAGGRGEQFF. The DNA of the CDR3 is TGTGCCAGCAGCTCTCCCTTAGCGGGGGGCCGTGGGGAGCAGTTCTTC. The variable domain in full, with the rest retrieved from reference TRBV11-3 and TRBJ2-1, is EAGVVQSPRYKIIEKKQPVAFWCNPISGHNTLYWYLQNLGQGPELLIRYENEEAVDDSQLPKDRFSAERLKGVDSTLKIQPAELGDSAVYLCASSSPLAGGRGEQFFGPGTRLTVL.

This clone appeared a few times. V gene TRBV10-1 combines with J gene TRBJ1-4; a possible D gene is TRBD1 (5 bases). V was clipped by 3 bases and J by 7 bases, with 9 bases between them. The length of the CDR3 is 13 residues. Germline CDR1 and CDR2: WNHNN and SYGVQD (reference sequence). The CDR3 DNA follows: TGCGCCAGCAGTGACAGGGCCGGTGAAAAACTGTTTTTT. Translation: CASSDRAGEKLFF.

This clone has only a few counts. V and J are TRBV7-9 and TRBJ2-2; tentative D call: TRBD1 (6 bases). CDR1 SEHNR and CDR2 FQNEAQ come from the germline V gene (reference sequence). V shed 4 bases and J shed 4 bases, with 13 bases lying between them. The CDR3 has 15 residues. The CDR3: CASSSPGQRTGELFF. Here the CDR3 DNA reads TGTGCCAGCAGCTCGCCGGGACAACGCACCGGGGAGCTGTTTTTT.

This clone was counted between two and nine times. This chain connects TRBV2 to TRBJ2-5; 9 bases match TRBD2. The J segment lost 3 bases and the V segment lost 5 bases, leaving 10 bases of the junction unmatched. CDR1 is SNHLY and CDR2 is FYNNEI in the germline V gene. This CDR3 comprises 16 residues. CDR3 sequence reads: CASSYSLAGDEETQYF. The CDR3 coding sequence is TGTGCCAGCAGTTATTCTTTAGCGGGGGACGAAGAGACCCAGTACTTC.

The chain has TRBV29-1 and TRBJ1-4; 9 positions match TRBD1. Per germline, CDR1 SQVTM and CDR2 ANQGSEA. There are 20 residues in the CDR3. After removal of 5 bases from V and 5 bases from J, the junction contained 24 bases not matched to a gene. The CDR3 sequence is CSVLWVGTGNRGDSNEKLFF. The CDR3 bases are TGCAGCGTTCTCTGGGTTGGGACAGGGAACAGAGGGGATAGCAATGAAAAACTGTTTTTT.

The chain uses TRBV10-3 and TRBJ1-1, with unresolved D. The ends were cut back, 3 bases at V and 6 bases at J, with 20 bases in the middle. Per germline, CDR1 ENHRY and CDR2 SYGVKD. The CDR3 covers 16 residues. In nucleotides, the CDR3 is TGTGCCATCAGTGACCCGATTCGGGAATTGGGAGCTGAAGCTTTCTTT. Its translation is CAISDPIRELGAEAFF.

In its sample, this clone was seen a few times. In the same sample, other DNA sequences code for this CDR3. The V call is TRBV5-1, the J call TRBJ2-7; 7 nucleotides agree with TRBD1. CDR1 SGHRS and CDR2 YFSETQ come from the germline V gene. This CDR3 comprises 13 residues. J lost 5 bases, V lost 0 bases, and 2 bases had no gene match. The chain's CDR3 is CASSLADRDEQYF. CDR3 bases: TGCGCCAGCAGCTTGGCCGACAGGGACGAGCAGTACTTC.

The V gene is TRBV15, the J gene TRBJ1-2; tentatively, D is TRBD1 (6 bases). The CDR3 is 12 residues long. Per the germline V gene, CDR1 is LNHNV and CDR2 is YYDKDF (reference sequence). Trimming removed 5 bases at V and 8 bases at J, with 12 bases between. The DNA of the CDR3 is TGTGCCACCAGCGAGGACAGATTCGGCTACACCTTC. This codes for CATSEDRFGYTF.

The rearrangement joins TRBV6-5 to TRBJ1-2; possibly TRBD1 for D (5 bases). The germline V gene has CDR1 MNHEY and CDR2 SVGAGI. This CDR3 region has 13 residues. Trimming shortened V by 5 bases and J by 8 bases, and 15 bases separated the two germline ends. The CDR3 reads CASSRTQGRGYTF. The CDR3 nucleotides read TGTGCCAGCAGTCGAACTCAGGGTCGGGGCTACACCTTC.

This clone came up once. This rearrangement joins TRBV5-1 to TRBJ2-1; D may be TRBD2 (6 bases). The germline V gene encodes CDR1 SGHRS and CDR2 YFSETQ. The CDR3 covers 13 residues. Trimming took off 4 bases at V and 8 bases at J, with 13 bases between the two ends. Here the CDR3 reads CASSLRGGYEQFF. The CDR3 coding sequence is TGCGCCAGCAGCCTGCGGGGTGGATATGAGCAGTTCTTC.

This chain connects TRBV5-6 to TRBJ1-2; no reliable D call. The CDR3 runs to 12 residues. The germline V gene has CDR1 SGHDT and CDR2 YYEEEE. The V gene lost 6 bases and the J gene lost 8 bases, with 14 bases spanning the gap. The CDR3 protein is CASTWAGRGYTF. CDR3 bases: TGTGCCAGCACTTGGGCCGGCCGGGGCTACACCTTC. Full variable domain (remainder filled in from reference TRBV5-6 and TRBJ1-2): DAGVTQSPTHLIKTRGQQVTLRCSPKSGHDTVSWYQQALGQGPQFIFQYYEEEERQRGNFPDRFSGHQFPNYSSELNVNALLLGDSALYLCASTWAGRGYTFGSGTRLTVV.

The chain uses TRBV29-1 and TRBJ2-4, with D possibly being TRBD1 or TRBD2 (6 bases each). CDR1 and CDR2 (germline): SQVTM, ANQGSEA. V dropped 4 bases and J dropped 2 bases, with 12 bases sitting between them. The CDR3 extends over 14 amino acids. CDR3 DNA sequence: TGCAGCGTTGGTTTAGGGGGGTCCAAAAACATTCAGTACTTC. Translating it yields CSVGLGGSKNIQYF.

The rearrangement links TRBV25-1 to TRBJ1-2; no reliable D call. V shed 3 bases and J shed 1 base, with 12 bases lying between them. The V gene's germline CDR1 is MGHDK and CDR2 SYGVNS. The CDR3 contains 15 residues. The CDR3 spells CASSDSGPSNYGYTF. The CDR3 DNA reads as TGTGCCAGCAGTGATAGCGGGCCCAGTAACTATGGCTACACCTTC.

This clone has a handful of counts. The CDR3 DNA is TGTGCCAGCAGCCCTAGTTACACCGGGGAGCTGTTTTTT. Encoded protein: CASSPSYTGELFF. J is TRBJ2-2 and V is TRBV9; D unresolved. Per the germline V gene, CDR1 is SGDLS and CDR2 is YYNGEE. The V gene lost 4 bases and the J gene lost 3 bases, with 7 bases spanning the gap. This CDR3 has 13 residues.

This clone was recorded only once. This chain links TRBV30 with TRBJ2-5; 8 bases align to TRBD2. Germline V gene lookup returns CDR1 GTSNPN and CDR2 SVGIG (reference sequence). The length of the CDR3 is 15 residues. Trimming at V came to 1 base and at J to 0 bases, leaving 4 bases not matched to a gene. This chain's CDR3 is CAWSEASGYQETQYF. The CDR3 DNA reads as TGTGCCTGGAGTGAAGCTAGCGGGTACCAAGAGACCCAGTACTTC.

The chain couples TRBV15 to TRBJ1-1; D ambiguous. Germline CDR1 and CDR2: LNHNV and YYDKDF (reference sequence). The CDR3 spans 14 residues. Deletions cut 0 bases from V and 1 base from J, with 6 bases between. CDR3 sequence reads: CATSRDPGNTEAFF. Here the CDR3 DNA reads TGTGCCACCAGCAGAGATCCAGGGAACACTGAAGCTTTCTTT. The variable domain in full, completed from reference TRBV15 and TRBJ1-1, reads DAMVIQNPRYQVTQFGKPVTLSCSQTLNHNVMYWYQQKSSQAPKLLFHYYDKDFNNEADTPDNFQSRRPNTSFCFLDIRSPGLGDTAMYLCATSRDPGNTEAFFGQGTRLTVV.

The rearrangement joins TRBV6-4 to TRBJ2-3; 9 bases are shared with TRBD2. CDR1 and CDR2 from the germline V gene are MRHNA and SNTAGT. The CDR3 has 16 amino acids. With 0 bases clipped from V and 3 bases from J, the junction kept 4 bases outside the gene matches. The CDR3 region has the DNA TGTGCCAGCAGTGACTCTTCGCGGGAGGGGACAGATACGCAGTATTTT. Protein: CASSDSSREGTDTQYF.

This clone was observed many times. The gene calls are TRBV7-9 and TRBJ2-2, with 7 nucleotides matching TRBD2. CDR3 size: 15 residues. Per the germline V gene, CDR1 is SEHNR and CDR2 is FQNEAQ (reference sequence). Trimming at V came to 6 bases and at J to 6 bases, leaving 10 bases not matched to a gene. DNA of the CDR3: TGTGCCAGCAGTCCGACTAGCTTTCGGGCCGGGGAGCTGTTTTTT. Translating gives CASSPTSFRAGELFF.